One sample yielded the 4 T cell receptor beta chains listed below, sequenced in a study of CD8 T cells in ankylosing spondylitis. TCRdb used MiXCR to reprocess the 5' RACE reads, holding one entry per CDR3 protein. The sample lists roughly 200,000 distinct CDR3 sequences, around 13% occurring once. Sequenced: blood, either unsorted or a sorted T cell fraction (not recorded which). The receptor set was obtained from a male donor with ankylosing spondylitis or in good health (not recorded which).

This clonotype has a count of ten or more. V is TRBV4-1 and J is TRBJ2-7, with TRBD2 matching 9 bases. The germline gives CDR1 MGHRA, CDR2 YSYEKL. The CDR3 is 14 residues long. The V and J ends lost 3 bases and 5 bases, in that order; junction bases with no gene match: 5. The CDR3 loop reads CASSQPGLAHEQYF. CDR3 bases: TGCGCCAGCAGCCAGCCGGGACTAGCACACGAGCAGTACTTC.

This chain connects TRBV4-2 to TRBJ2-1; 8 positions match TRBD1. From germline, CDR1 is LGHNA and CDR2 YNFKEQ. After removal of 0 bases from V and 7 bases from J, the junction contained 8 bases not matched to a gene. The CDR3 consists of 16 residues. The CDR3 DNA follows: TGTGCCAGCAGCCAAGATATCCAGGGGGCTGGAAATGAGCAGTTCTTC. Its protein is CASSQDIQGAGNEQFF.

There are a few counts of this clonotype. The chain has TRBV12-3 or TRBV12-4 and TRBJ2-1, with TRBD2 identical over 8 bases. Germline trimming cut 4 bases from V and 8 bases from J; bases unmatched to any gene: 7. This CDR3 has 14 amino acids. The CDR3 DNA reads as TGTGCCAGCAGTTCACCGGGACTAGGCCATGAGCAGTTCTTC. The encoded protein is CASSSPGLGHEQFF.

The rearrangement joins TRBV7-9 to TRBJ2-3; TRBD1 matches at 8 bases. Losses at the gene ends were 3 bases for V and 5 bases for J; bases not matched to a gene: 10. Germline CDR1 reads SEHNR; CDR2 reads FQNEAQ (reference sequence). This CDR3 region has 16 residues. CDR3 DNA: TGTGCCAGCAGCTTGGACAGGGTGTTTGGGGGAGATACGCAGTATTTT. Encoded protein: CASSLDRVFGGDTQYF. The complete variable domain, with remaining parts taken from reference TRBV7-9 and TRBJ2-3, reads DTGVSQNPRHKITKRGQNVTFRCDPISEHNRLYWYRQTLGQGPEFLTYFQNEAQLEKSRLLSDRFSAERPKGSFSTLEIQRTEQGDSAMYLCASSLDRVFGGDTQYFGPGTRLTVL.